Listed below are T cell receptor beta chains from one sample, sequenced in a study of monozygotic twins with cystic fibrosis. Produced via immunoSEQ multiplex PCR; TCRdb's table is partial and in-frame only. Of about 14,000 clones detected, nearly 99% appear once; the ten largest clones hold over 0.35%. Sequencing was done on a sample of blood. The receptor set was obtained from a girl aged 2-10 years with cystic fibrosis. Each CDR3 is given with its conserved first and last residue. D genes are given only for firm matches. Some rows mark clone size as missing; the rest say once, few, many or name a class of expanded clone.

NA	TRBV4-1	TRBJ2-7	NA	TGCGCCAGCAGCCAAGATCTGCGCCGGGGGATCTACGAGCAGTACTTC	CASSQDLRRGIYEQYF
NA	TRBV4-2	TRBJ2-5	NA	TGTGCCAGCAGCCAAGATGTGCCAGCCCAAGAGACCCAGTACTTC	CASSQDVPAQETQYF
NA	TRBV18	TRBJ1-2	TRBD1	TGTGCCAGCTCACCGACAGGGGTCATGGCTCTCAACTATGGCTACACCTTC	CASSPTGVMALNYGYTF
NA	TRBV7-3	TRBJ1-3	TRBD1	TGTGCCAGCAGCTTATCAGGGGGCAATGGAAACACCATATATTTT	CASSLSGGNGNTIYF
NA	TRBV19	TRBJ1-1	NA	TGTGCCAGTAGTATATCACCGGGGGGGGGCACTGAAGCTTTCTTT	CASSISPGGGTEAFF
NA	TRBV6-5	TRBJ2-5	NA	TGTGCCAGTATCGACGTTTACGGACTTCTGTACTTC	CASIDVYGLLYF
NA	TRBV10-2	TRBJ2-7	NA	TGCGCCAGCAGTTCCTCCTACGAGCAGTACTTC	CASSSSYEQYF
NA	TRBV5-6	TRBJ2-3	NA	TGTGCCAGCAGCTTGATAGGGTCCTCGGCGGATACGCAGTATTTT	CASSLIGSSADTQYF
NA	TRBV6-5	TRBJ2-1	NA	TGTGCCAGCAGTTACGACGGACAGTCAAGACAGCAGTTCTTC	CASSYDGQSRQQFF
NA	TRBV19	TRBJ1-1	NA	TGTGCCAGTACGTATGGGACCCAGGTAATGGGCACTGAAGCTTTCTTT	CASTYGTQVMGTEAFF
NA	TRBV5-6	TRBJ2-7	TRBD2	TGTGCCAGCACCCTGGGGGGCGGGAGGGCCTTCCACGAGCAGTACTTC	CASTLGGGRAFHEQYF
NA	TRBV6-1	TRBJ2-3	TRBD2	TGTGCCAGCAGTGATTCCTCGGGAGGGACAGATACGCAGTATTTT	CASSDSSGGTDTQYF
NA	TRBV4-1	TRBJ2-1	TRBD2	TGCGCCAGCAGCCAGAGCGGGGTGGGGCGGAATGAGCAGTTCTTC	CASSQSGVGRNEQFF
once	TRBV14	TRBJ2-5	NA	TGTGCCAGCAGCCAAGATCGAGGAACTGGGGAGACCCAGTACTTC	CASSQDRGTGETQYF
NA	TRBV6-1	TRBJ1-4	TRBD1	TGTGCCAGCAGTGACCAGACAGGGTCCAATGAAAAACTGTTTTTT	CASSDQTGSNEKLFF
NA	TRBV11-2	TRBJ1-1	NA	TGTGCCAGCAGCTTATCTGGGGGCACTGAAGCTTTCTTT	CASSLSGGTEAFF
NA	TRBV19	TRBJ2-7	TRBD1	TGTGCCAGTAGTCCAGGGACAGCTTACGAGCAGTACTTC	CASSPGTAYEQYF
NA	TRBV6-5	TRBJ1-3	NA	TGTGCCAGCAGTCCCCGGGGAGTTGAAAACACCATATATTTT	CASSPRGVENTIYF
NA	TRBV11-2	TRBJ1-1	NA	TGTGCCAGCAAGCACACTGAAGCTTTCTTT	CASKHTEAFF
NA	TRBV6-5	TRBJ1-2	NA	TGTGCCAGCAGTTACTCTGGACAGACAAAGGATGGCTACACCTTC	CASSYSGQTKDGYTF
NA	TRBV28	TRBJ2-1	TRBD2	TGTGCCAGCAGCCTAGGACTAGCGGGGGCCTACAATGAGCAGTTCTTC	CASSLGLAGAYNEQFF
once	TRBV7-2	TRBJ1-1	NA	TGTGCCAGCAGCTTAGCGCTACTCCGGGGGGACACTGAAGCTTTCTTT	CASSLALLRGDTEAFF
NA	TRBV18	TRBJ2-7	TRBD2	TGTGCCAGCTCACCACAAGCTGGACTAGCCCGCCACGAGCAGTACTTC	CASSPQAGLARHEQYF
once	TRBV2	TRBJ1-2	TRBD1	TGTGCCAGCAGGGGGGACAGGGTTTTCGTAGATGGCTACACCTTC	CASRGDRVFVDGYTF
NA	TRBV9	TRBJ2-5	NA	TGTGCCAGCAGCGCGGGGACTTTCTCTCAGGAGACCCAGTACTTC	CASSAGTFSQETQYF
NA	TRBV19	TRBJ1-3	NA	TGTGCCAGTAGTATGCGGGGGCAGGGTTCTGGAAACACCATATATTTT	CASSMRGQGSGNTIYF
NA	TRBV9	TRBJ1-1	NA	TGTGCCAGCAGCGTAGTAGGGGGAGGTGCTTTCTTT	CASSVVGGGAFF
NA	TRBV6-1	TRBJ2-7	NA	TGTGCCAGCAGGCGGGACGGAGACTACGAGCAGTACTTC	CASRRDGDYEQYF
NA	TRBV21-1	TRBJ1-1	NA	TGTGCCAGCAGCCGGACAGACACTGAAGCTTTCTTT	CASSRTDTEAFF
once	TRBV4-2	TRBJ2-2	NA	TGTGCCAGCAGCCCACGGCCCCCACCGAACACCGGGGAGCTGTTTTTT	CASSPRPPPNTGELFF
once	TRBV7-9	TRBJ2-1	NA	TGTGCCAGCAGCTTAGGAGGGGGAGGGCCGCTGGATGAGCAGTTCTTC	CASSLGGGGPLDEQFF
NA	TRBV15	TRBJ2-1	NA	TGTGCCACCAGCAGAGACGAGGGAGGAGCCTACAATGAGCAGTTCTTC	CATSRDEGGAYNEQFF
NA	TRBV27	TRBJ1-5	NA	TGTGCCAGCAGTTTGGGGGTCGGGGGCAATCAGCCCCAGCATTTT	CASSLGVGGNQPQHF
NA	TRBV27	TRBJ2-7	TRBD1	TGTGCCAGCAGTGCCACGGACAGGTTCCTTTACGAGCAGTACTTC	CASSATDRFLYEQYF
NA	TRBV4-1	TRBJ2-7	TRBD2	TGCGCCAGCAGCCAAGGGGCGGGAGGGGAAAGCGAGCAGTACTTC	CASSQGAGGESEQYF
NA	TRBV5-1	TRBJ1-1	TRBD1	TGCGCCAGCAGCGTGCATAGGGACAGGGGAACTGAAGCTTTCTTT	CASSVHRDRGTEAFF
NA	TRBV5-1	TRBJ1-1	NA	TGCGCCAGCAGCTTGTTCGGCCGGGGGGACACTGAAGCTTTCTTT	CASSLFGRGDTEAFF
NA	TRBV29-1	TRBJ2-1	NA	TGCAGCACACCGACGTTGCGGGGTGCCTACAATGAGCAGTTCTTC	CSTPTLRGAYNEQFF
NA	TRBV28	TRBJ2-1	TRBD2	TGTGCCAGCAGCAGAGGCGGACTAGCGGGAGGGCCTATCTCGTGGTTCTTC	CASSRGGLAGGPISWFF
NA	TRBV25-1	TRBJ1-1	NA	TGTGCCAGCAGTGAATATTGGTACGGGAGTTCGAACACTGAAGCTTTCTTT	CASSEYWYGSSNTEAFF
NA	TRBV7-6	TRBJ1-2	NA	TGTGCCAGCAGCTCGGACATTTCCTATGGCTACACCTTC	CASSSDISYGYTF
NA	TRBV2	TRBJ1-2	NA	TGTGCCAGCACGAAGAAGACCTCGGGCTACTATGGCTACACCTTC	CASTKKTSGYYGYTF
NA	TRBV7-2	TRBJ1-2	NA	TGTGCCAGCAGCCCGATTACCCGACACCCCCCCTCCACCTTC	CASSPITRHPPSTF
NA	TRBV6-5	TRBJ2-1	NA	TGTGCCAGCAGGGGGGCGGAATACAATGAGCAGTTCTTC	CASRGAEYNEQFF
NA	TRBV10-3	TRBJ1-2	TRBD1	TGTGCCATCAGTGAGACAGGGGAGATCGGCTACACCTTC	CAISETGEIGYTF
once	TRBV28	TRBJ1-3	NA	TGTGCCAGCAGCTCCGGGGGGTCTGGAAACACCATATATTTT	CASSSGGSGNTIYF
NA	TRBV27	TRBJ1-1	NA	TGTGCCAGCAGTTTACAACAGGGAGGGACTGAAGCTTTCTTT	CASSLQQGGTEAFF
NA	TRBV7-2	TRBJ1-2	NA	TGTGCCAGCAGCTTAGCGCAGCATAACTATGGCTACACCTTC	CASSLAQHNYGYTF
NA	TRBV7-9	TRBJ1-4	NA	TGTGCCAGCAGCTTAGCACTAAATGAAAAACTGTTTTTT	CASSLALNEKLFF
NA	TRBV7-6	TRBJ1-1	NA	TGTGCCAGCAGCTTCTCAGGGAGTAACGCTGAAGCTTTCTTT	CASSFSGSNAEAFF
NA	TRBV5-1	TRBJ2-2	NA	TGCGCCAGCAGCTTCCCCGGGGAGCTGTTTTTT	CASSFPGELFF
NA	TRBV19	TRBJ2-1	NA	TGTGCCAGTACCCCAGACCCCAAAAATGAGCAGTTCTTC	CASTPDPKNEQFF
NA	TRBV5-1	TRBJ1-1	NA	TGCGCCAGCAGCTTGTGGAAGGATTTCGACCCTGAAGCTTTCTTT	CASSLWKDFDPEAFF